These T cell receptor beta chains were read from a single sample in a study of beta chain features in type 1 diabetes. Using immunoSEQ multiplex PCR, the repertoire was profiled, and TCRdb retains in-frame clones only, with some absent. Of about 99,000 clones in the sample, roughly 28% are singletons; the top ten hold more than 0.5%. The sample taken for sequencing was central memory CD4+ T cells from blood. The source of these receptors is a woman aged 18-29 years with type 1 diabetes. The CDR3 runs from the conserved cysteine through the conserved F or W. The D gene is left open where the match is weak. Size values are once, few and many counts, or a class for expanded clones, and some rows have none.

J gene: TRBJ1-3
clone size: NA
D gene: NA
V gene: TRBV28
CDR3 DNA: TGTGCCAGCAGTGGACACAACTCTGGAAACACCATATATTTT
CDR3 protein: CASSGHNSGNTIYF

J gene: TRBJ1-1
clone size: NA
D gene: NA
V gene: TRBV15
CDR3 DNA: TGTGCCACCAGCAGAGATCAGGGATCAGGCACTGAAGCTTTCTTT
CDR3 protein: CATSRDQGSGTEAFF

J gene: TRBJ2-1
clone size: NA
D gene: TRBD2
V gene: TRBV19
CDR3 DNA: TGTGCCAGTAGTTCAGGGACTAGTGGACGAGAGCAGTTCTTC
CDR3 protein: CASSSGTSGREQFF

J gene: TRBJ2-3
clone size: NA
D gene: TRBD2
V gene: TRBV10-3
CDR3 DNA: TGTGCCATCAGTGAATGGATAGCGGGACGCACAGATACGCAGTATTTT
CDR3 protein: CAISEWIAGRTDTQYF

J gene: TRBJ2-1
clone size: NA
D gene: TRBD2
V gene: TRBV6-1
CDR3 DNA: TGTGCCAGCAGTGAAAATTCAGCGGGAGGCAATGAGCAGTTCTTC
CDR3 protein: CASSENSAGGNEQFF

J gene: TRBJ1-4
clone size: NA
D gene: TRBD1
V gene: TRBV18
CDR3 DNA: TGTGCCAGCTCAAGAGGACAGGGGTTGTTAGAGCTGTTTTTT
CDR3 protein: CASSRGQGLLELFF

J gene: TRBJ2-3
clone size: NA
D gene: TRBD1
V gene: TRBV10-3
CDR3 DNA: TGTGCCATCGGCCGGGACAGGGGGCAGAGGACGGATACGCAGTATTTT
CDR3 protein: CAIGRDRGQRTDTQYF

J gene: TRBJ1-1
clone size: NA
D gene: NA
V gene: TRBV30
CDR3 DNA: TGTGCCTGGAGCAGGGGCGCTGAAGCTTTCTTT
CDR3 protein: CAWSRGAEAFF

J gene: TRBJ2-1
clone size: NA
D gene: TRBD1
V gene: TRBV12-5
CDR3 DNA: TGTGCTAGTGGTGCGCAAGGGACAGGGGTGGATGAGCAGTTCTTC
CDR3 protein: CASGAQGTGVDEQFF

J gene: TRBJ1-5
clone size: NA
D gene: TRBD1
V gene: TRBV19
CDR3 DNA: TGTGCCAGTATAGGGACAGCCAACAATCAGCCCCAGCATTTT
CDR3 protein: CASIGTANNQPQHF

J gene: TRBJ2-7
clone size: NA
D gene: NA
V gene: TRBV7-9
CDR3 DNA: TGTGCCAGCAGCTTAATAGAAGAGCGGAACACCTACGAGCAGTACTTC
CDR3 protein: CASSLIEERNTYEQYF

J gene: TRBJ1-5
clone size: NA
D gene: TRBD1
V gene: TRBV6-1
CDR3 DNA: TGTGCCAGCAGAGGGGGCGGTAGCAATCAGCCCCAGCATTTT
CDR3 protein: CASRGGGSNQPQHF

J gene: TRBJ1-1
clone size: NA
D gene: NA
V gene: TRBV30
CDR3 DNA: TGTGCCTGGAGGGGGGGGAACACTGAAGCTTTCTTT
CDR3 protein: CAWRGGNTEAFF

J gene: TRBJ2-3
clone size: few
D gene: NA
V gene: TRBV5-1
CDR3 DNA: TGCGCCAGCAGCTTGGTGCCCGGGGAGGATACGCAGTATTTT
CDR3 protein: CASSLVPGEDTQYF

J gene: TRBJ1-5
clone size: NA
D gene: TRBD1
V gene: TRBV19
CDR3 DNA: TGTGCCAGTAGTATCGACAGGGGGGGAAATCAGCCCCAGCATTTT
CDR3 protein: CASSIDRGGNQPQHF

J gene: TRBJ2-1
clone size: NA
D gene: NA
V gene: TRBV2
CDR3 DNA: TGTGCCAGCAGTCGACAGTTCAATGAGCAGTTCTTC
CDR3 protein: CASSRQFNEQFF

J gene: TRBJ1-1
clone size: few
D gene: TRBD1
V gene: TRBV7-2
CDR3 DNA: TGTGCCAGCAGCATTTGGGACAGGGGGATGAACACTGAAGCTTTCTTT
CDR3 protein: CASSIWDRGMNTEAFF

J gene: TRBJ1-3
clone size: NA
D gene: NA
V gene: TRBV14
CDR3 DNA: TGTGCCAGCAGCCAACAACCGAGCTCTGGAAACACCATATATTTT
CDR3 protein: CASSQQPSSGNTIYF

J gene: TRBJ1-2
clone size: few
D gene: NA
V gene: TRBV30
CDR3 DNA: TGTGCCTCCCGGACAGAAGATGGCTACACCTTC
CDR3 protein: CASRTEDGYTF

J gene: TRBJ1-5
clone size: few
D gene: NA
V gene: TRBV19
CDR3 DNA: TGTGCCAGTAGCCCGATCCTGGGGCCAAATCAGCCCCAGCATTTT
CDR3 protein: CASSPILGPNQPQHF

J gene: TRBJ1-1
clone size: NA
D gene: NA
V gene: TRBV18
CDR3 DNA: TGTGCCAGCTCACCATGGCCAGGGAAAACTGAAGCTTTCTTT
CDR3 protein: CASSPWPGKTEAFF

J gene: TRBJ1-2
clone size: NA
D gene: NA
V gene: TRBV5-1
CDR3 DNA: TGCGCCAGCAGCGACTCTTACTATGGCTACACCTTC
CDR3 protein: CASSDSYYGYTF

J gene: TRBJ2-1
clone size: many
D gene: NA
V gene: TRBV7-2
CDR3 DNA: TGTGCCAGCAGCTTAGGTTCTCGACAGCCCAATGAGCAGTTCTTC
CDR3 protein: CASSLGSRQPNEQFF

J gene: TRBJ2-3
clone size: NA
D gene: TRBD2
V gene: TRBV29-1
CDR3 DNA: TGCAGCAGCGGGAATCCAGGAGATACGCAGTATTTT
CDR3 protein: CSSGNPGDTQYF

J gene: TRBJ1-2
clone size: few
D gene: NA
V gene: TRBV25-1
CDR3 DNA: TGTGCCAGCAGTGAATCCGGATCCGGGAGACTCTATGGCTACACCTTC
CDR3 protein: CASSESGSGRLYGYTF

J gene: TRBJ1-2
clone size: NA
D gene: TRBD1
V gene: TRBV18
CDR3 DNA: TGTGCCAGCTCACCCCGAGCAGACAGGGAAAATGGCTACACCTTC
CDR3 protein: CASSPRADRENGYTF

J gene: TRBJ1-5
clone size: NA
D gene: NA
V gene: TRBV6-5
CDR3 DNA: TGTGCCAGCGGGGGGTCAGGGAATCAGCCCCAGCATTTT
CDR3 protein: CASGGSGNQPQHF

J gene: TRBJ1-2
clone size: NA
D gene: NA
V gene: TRBV9
CDR3 DNA: TGTGCCAGCGGCTGGGGGGGGAGCTATGGCTACACCTTC
CDR3 protein: CASGWGGSYGYTF

J gene: TRBJ1-1
clone size: NA
D gene: NA
V gene: TRBV11-2
CDR3 DNA: TGTGCCAGCAGCCCGATACCGAACGGGGGTGAAGCTTTCTTT
CDR3 protein: CASSPIPNGGEAFF

J gene: TRBJ2-5
clone size: few
D gene: NA
V gene: TRBV7-6
CDR3 DNA: TGTGCCAGCAGCCCGCAAGAGACCCAGTACTTC
CDR3 protein: CASSPQETQYF

J gene: TRBJ2-3
clone size: NA
D gene: NA
V gene: TRBV29-1
CDR3 DNA: TGCAGCGTTCCCACCGGACTACTACACACAGATACGCAGTATTTT
CDR3 protein: CSVPTGLLHTDTQYF

J gene: TRBJ1-5
clone size: few
D gene: TRBD1
V gene: TRBV6-6
CDR3 DNA: TGTGCCAGCAGTTCACAGGGGGGCAATCAGCCCCAGCATTTT
CDR3 protein: CASSSQGGNQPQHF

J gene: TRBJ2-1
clone size: NA
D gene: TRBD1
V gene: TRBV12-5
CDR3 DNA: TGTGCTAGTGGTTTGGTACTGGGACAGGGCTACAATGAGCAGTTCTTC
CDR3 protein: CASGLVLGQGYNEQFF

J gene: TRBJ1-2
clone size: NA
D gene: NA
V gene: TRBV28
CDR3 DNA: TGTGCCAGCAGTTCCACACCTAACTATGGCTACACCTTC
CDR3 protein: CASSSTPNYGYTF

J gene: TRBJ2-3
clone size: NA
D gene: TRBD1
V gene: TRBV5-1
CDR3 DNA: TGCGCCAGCAGCTTGCACAGGGGGGATACGCAGTATTTT
CDR3 protein: CASSLHRGDTQYF

J gene: TRBJ1-3
clone size: NA
D gene: NA
V gene: TRBV28
CDR3 DNA: TGTGCCAGCGGGGGCCACTCTGGAAACACCATATATTTT
CDR3 protein: CASGGHSGNTIYF

J gene: TRBJ2-1
clone size: many
D gene: TRBD1
V gene: TRBV10-3
CDR3 DNA: TGTGCCATCAGTGATCAGGGGGCGAATGAGCAGTTCTTC
CDR3 protein: CAISDQGANEQFF

J gene: TRBJ1-1
clone size: NA
D gene: NA
V gene: TRBV7-2
CDR3 DNA: TGTGCCAGCAGCTTCCAGGGTGGTACTGAAGCTTTCTTT
CDR3 protein: CASSFQGGTEAFF

J gene: TRBJ2-3
clone size: NA
D gene: NA
V gene: TRBV5-6
CDR3 DNA: TGTGCCAGCAGCTTTAGGTCCCTAGGCACAGATACGCAGTATTTT
CDR3 protein: CASSFRSLGTDTQYF

J gene: TRBJ2-7
clone size: NA
D gene: TRBD1
V gene: TRBV5-4
CDR3 DNA: TGTGCCAGCAGCGGGCCGGGACAGGGTACCTACGAGCAGTACTTC
CDR3 protein: CASSGPGQGTYEQYF

J gene: TRBJ2-1
clone size: few
D gene: NA
V gene: TRBV2
CDR3 DNA: TGTGCCAGCTGGCGGGACGATGAGCAGTTCTTC
CDR3 protein: CASWRDDEQFF

J gene: TRBJ2-2
clone size: few
D gene: TRBD2
V gene: TRBV11-2
CDR3 DNA: TGTGCCAGCAGCTTAACGGGAGGCTACACCGGGGAGCTGTTTTTT
CDR3 protein: CASSLTGGYTGELFF

J gene: TRBJ2-5
clone size: NA
D gene: NA
V gene: TRBV5-1
CDR3 DNA: TGCGCCAGCAGCTTGGGCGGCTCAGGGCAAGAGACCCAGTACTTC
CDR3 protein: CASSLGGSGQETQYF

J gene: TRBJ2-7
clone size: NA
D gene: NA
V gene: TRBV30
CDR3 DNA: TGTGCCTGGAGTGTTGGCTCCGAGCAGTACTTC
CDR3 protein: CAWSVGSEQYF

J gene: TRBJ2-3
clone size: few
D gene: TRBD1
V gene: TRBV11-3
CDR3 DNA: TGTGCCAGCAGCATGGGACAGTTCACAGATACGCAGTATTTT
CDR3 protein: CASSMGQFTDTQYF

J gene: TRBJ2-1
clone size: NA
D gene: TRBD2
V gene: TRBV27
CDR3 DNA: TGTGCCAGCAGTTTGGCGTATTCGGCGGGAGTCACCTACAATGAGCAGTTCTTC
CDR3 protein: CASSLAYSAGVTYNEQFF

J gene: TRBJ2-3
clone size: NA
D gene: TRBD2
V gene: TRBV5-4
CDR3 DNA: TGTGCCAGCAGCTTGGGGACTAGCGGGAACCGTGCCCTCCCAGATACGCAGTATTTT
CDR3 protein: CASSLGTSGNRALPDTQYF

J gene: TRBJ2-1
clone size: NA
D gene: NA
V gene: TRBV21-1
CDR3 DNA: TGTGCCAGCCCAGGGTACAATGAGCAGTTCTTC
CDR3 protein: CASPGYNEQFF

J gene: TRBJ2-1
clone size: NA
D gene: TRBD2
V gene: TRBV28
CDR3 DNA: TGTGCCAGCAGTGGGACTAGCGAAACCTCCTACAATGAGCAGTTCTTC
CDR3 protein: CASSGTSETSYNEQFF